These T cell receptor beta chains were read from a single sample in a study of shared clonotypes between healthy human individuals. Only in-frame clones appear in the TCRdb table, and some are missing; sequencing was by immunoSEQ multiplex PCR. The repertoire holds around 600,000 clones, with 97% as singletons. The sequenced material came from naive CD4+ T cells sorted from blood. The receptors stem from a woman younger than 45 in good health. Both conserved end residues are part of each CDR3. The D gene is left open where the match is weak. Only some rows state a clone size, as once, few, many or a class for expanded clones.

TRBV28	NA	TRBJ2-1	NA	CASSLGNEQFF	TGTGCCAGCAGTTTAGGAAATGAGCAGTTCTTC
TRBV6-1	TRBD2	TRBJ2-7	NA	CASSEAPGGYEQYF	TGTGCCAGCAGTGAAGCGCCGGGGGGCTACGAGCAGTACTTC
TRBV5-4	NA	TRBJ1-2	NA	CASSLVEPTNYGYTF	TGTGCCAGCAGCTTGGTCGAACCTACTAACTATGGCTACACCTTC
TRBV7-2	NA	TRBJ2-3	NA	CASSLTRLNTDTQYF	TGTGCCAGCAGCTTAACTAGACTCAACACAGATACGCAGTATTTT
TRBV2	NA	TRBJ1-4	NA	CASSEGGPRLFF	TGTGCCAGCAGTGAGGGGGGACCTCGGCTGTTTTTT
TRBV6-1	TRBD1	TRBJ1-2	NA	CASRGDRDLYGYTF	TGTGCCAGCCGAGGGGACAGGGACCTCTATGGCTACACCTTC
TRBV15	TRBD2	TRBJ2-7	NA	CATSYGAGVPYEQYF	TGTGCCACCAGCTACGGAGCGGGAGTACCCTACGAGCAGTACTTC
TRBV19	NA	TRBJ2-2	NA	CASSIRGFPGELFF	TGTGCCAGTAGTATACGGGGATTCCCCGGGGAGCTGTTTTTT
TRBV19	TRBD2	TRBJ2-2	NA	CASTSGRERPGELFF	TGTGCCAGCACTAGCGGGAGGGAACGTCCCGGGGAGCTGTTTTTT
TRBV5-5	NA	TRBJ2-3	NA	CASSYRDPKVTDTQYF	TGTGCCAGCAGCTACCGGGACCCCAAGGTTACAGATACGCAGTATTTT
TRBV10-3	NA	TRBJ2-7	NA	CAISRGLNSYEQYF	TGTGCCATCAGCCGGGGACTTAACTCCTACGAGCAGTACTTC
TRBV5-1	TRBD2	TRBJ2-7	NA	CASSLGTSGNLGEQYF	TGCGCCAGCAGCTTGGGAACTAGCGGGAATTTAGGCGAGCAGTACTTC
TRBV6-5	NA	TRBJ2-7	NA	CASSDFYEQYF	TGTGCCAGCAGTGACTTCTACGAGCAGTACTTC
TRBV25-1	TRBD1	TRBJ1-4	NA	CASSEAGGGEKLFF	TGTGCCAGCAGTGAAGCAGGGGGAGGTGAAAAACTGTTTTTT
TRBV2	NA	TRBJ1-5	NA	CASSATVSNQPQHF	TGTGCCAGCAGCGCGACAGTTAGCAATCAGCCCCAGCATTTT
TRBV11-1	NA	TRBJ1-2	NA	CASSLVGGNYGYTF	TGTGCCAGCAGCTTAGTTGGGGGTAACTATGGCTACACCTTC
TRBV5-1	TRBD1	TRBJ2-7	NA	CASCPRTGDEQYF	TGCGCCAGCTGCCCCCGGACAGGGGACGAGCAGTACTTC
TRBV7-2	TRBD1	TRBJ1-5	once	CASSQGWDRDDQPQHF	TGTGCCAGCAGCCAAGGCTGGGACAGGGATGATCAGCCCCAGCATTTT
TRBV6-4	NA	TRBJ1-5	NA	CASSDSNSNQPQHF	TGTGCCAGCAGTGACTCAAATAGCAATCAGCCCCAGCATTTT
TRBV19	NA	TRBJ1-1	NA	CASKWGSEAFF	TGTGCCAGTAAATGGGGATCTGAAGCTTTCTTT
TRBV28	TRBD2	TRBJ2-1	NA	CASKYFSGRMNEQFF	TGTGCCAGCAAATACTTTAGCGGGAGGATGAATGAGCAGTTCTTC
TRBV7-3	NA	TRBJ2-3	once	CASSPGGRGDTQYF	TGTGCCAGCAGCCCCGGGGGTCGGGGTGATACGCAGTATTTT
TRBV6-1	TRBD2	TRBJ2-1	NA	CASSEVAGEGRNEQFF	TGTGCCAGCAGTGAAGTTGCGGGGGAGGGCCGCAATGAGCAGTTCTTC
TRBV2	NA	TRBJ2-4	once	CASSRQSLAKNIQYF	TGTGCCAGCAGTAGACAGAGCCTAGCCAAAAACATTCAGTACTTC
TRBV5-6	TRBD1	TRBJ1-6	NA	CASSFYQGQLNSPLHF	TGTGCCAGCAGCTTCTACCAGGGACAGTTAAATTCACCCCTCCACTTT
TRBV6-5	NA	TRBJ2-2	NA	CASSYRENTGELFF	TGTGCCAGCAGTTACCGAGAGAACACCGGGGAGCTGTTTTTT
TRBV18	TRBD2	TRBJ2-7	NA	CASSAASAGTHEQYF	TGTGCCAGCTCAGCGGCGTCAGCGGGAACCCACGAGCAGTACTTC
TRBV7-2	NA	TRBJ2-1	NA	CASSLTGYSYNEQFF	TGTGCCAGCAGCTTAACGGGATACTCCTACAATGAGCAGTTCTTC
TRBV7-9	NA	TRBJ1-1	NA	CASSMTMGTEAFF	TGTGCCAGCAGCATGACGATGGGGACTGAAGCTTTCTTT